This entry lists 2 T cell receptor beta chains sequenced from one sample in a study of CD8 T cells in Susac syndrome. RNA was extracted with the RNeasy kit, and a quantity of 0.5 to 1 ug was reverse transcribed using random hexamers. TCRdb redid the calling of the immunoSEQ multiplex PCR reads with MiXCR, one entry per CDR3 protein. The repertoire consists of just over 150,000 distinct CDR3 sequences, with roughly 94% occurring once and the leading ten covering around 0.21%. Material for sequencing was CD8+ T cells from PBMCs. These receptors were obtained from a human donor with multiple sclerosis.

J is TRBJ2-2 and V is TRBV7-6, with D tentatively TRBD1 (6 bases). V was trimmed by 5 bases and J by 4 bases, leaving 20 bases between them. This CDR3 comprises 17 residues. Germline assignment: CDR1 SGHVS and CDR2 FNYEAQ. The CDR3 bases are TGTGCCAGCAGCCATCGACGCCGGGACACATCCACCGGGGAGCTGTTTTTT. It specifies CASSHRRRDTSTGELFF.

The J gene is TRBJ2-1, the V gene TRBV20-1; maybe TRBD1 (6 bases). CDR3 length: 13 amino acids. CDR1 DFQATT and CDR2 SNEGSKA come from the germline V gene (reference sequence). Trimming left V 3 bases short and J 3 bases short, with 9 bases between. The CDR3 protein is CSAREQGYNEQFF. The CDR3 coding sequence is TGCAGTGCTAGGGAACAGGGCTACAATGAGCAGTTCTTC.